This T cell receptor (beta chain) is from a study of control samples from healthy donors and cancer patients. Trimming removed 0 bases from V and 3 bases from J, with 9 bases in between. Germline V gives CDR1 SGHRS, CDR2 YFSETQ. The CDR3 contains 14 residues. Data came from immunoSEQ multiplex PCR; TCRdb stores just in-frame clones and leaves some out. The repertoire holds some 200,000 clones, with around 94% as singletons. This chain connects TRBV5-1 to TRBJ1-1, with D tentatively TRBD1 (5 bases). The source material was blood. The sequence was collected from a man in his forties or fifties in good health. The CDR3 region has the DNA TGCGCCAGCAGCTTGGACAGGATCTACACTGAAGCTTTCTTT. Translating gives CASSLDRIYTEAFF.